These 10 T cell receptor beta chains were all obtained from the same sample, sequenced in a study of technical replicates of blood from a few donors. Assay: immunoSEQ multiplex PCR; the TCRdb copy retains only in-frame clones and omits some. This sample has approximately 77,000 clones, with 85% to 95% found just once. The sequenced material came from T cells isolated from PBMCs. The receptors stem from a human donor in good health.

V usage is TRBV6-5 and J usage is TRBJ2-7; 9 bases agree with TRBD1. CDR1 and CDR2 (germline): MNHEY, SVGAGI. V shed 6 bases and J 2 bases; nucleotides not matched to a gene: 5. There are 14 residues in the CDR3. As DNA, the CDR3 is TGTGCCAGCAGGCCGACAGGGGGTACCTACGAGCAGTACTTC. Amino acid sequence: CASRPTGGTYEQYF.

The chain combines TRBV6-1 with TRBJ2-3, with 7 bases that match TRBD2. V was clipped by 2 bases and J by 7 bases; unmatched bases: 0. The CDR3 has 12 residues. The germline V gene encodes CDR1 MNHNS and CDR2 SASEGT. CDR3 in amino acids: CASSESGNTQYF. For the CDR3, the DNA is TGTGCCAGCAGTGAAAGCGGGAATACGCAGTATTTT.

The chain combines TRBV14 with TRBJ2-1; 8 bases match TRBD2. Germline CDR1 SGHDN, CDR2 FVKESK. V trimming: 5 bases; J trimming: 2 bases; junction bases outside the gene matches: 8. The CDR3 loop spans 16 amino acids. The CDR3 here is CASSSTGTRAYNEQFF. CDR3 bases: TGTGCCAGCAGCTCCACCGGGACTAGGGCCTACAATGAGCAGTTCTTC.

V gene TRBV4-2 combines with J gene TRBJ2-7; 10 nucleotides agree with TRBD1. This CDR3 is built from 17 residues. With 1 base clipped from V and 4 bases from J, the junction kept 10 bases outside the gene matches. The germline V gene encodes CDR1 LGHNA and CDR2 YNFKEQ. CDR3 DNA: TGTGCCAGCAGCCAAGTAGGTTCCGGGACAGGGGCGTACGAGCAGTACTTC. Encoded protein: CASSQVGSGTGAYEQYF.

The chain carries TRBV11-2 and TRBJ2-1; tentatively, D is TRBD2 (5 bases). The CDR3 extends over 13 amino acids. Per germline, CDR1 SGHAT and CDR2 FQNNGV. The V end was cut by 3 bases, the J end by 5 bases, with 8 bases between. DNA for the CDR3: TGTGCCAGCAGCTTCGGGGAAAACAATGAGCAGTTCTTC. Translation: CASSFGENNEQFF.

The chain joins TRBV7-2 to TRBJ2-7; D possibly corresponds to TRBD2 (7 bases). V lost 1 base and J 2 bases, leaving 15 bases between the germline ends. CDR3 length equals 16 residues. Germline CDR1 SGHTA, CDR2 FQGNSA. This CDR3 reads CASSLVGGGSAYEQYF. CDR3 nucleotide sequence: TGTGCCAGCAGCTTAGTAGGGGGGGGCTCTGCCTACGAGCAGTACTTC. Full variable domain (rest looked up from reference TRBV7-2 and TRBJ2-7): GAGVSQSPSNKVTEKGKDVELRCDPISGHTALYWYRQSLGQGLEFLIYFQGNSAPDKSGLPSDRFSAERTGGSVSTLTIQRTQQEDSAVYLCASSLVGGGSAYEQYFGPGTRLTVT.

This clone was found once. The chain carries TRBV9 and TRBJ2-3, with D tentatively TRBD2 (5 bases). Per the germline V gene, CDR1 is SGDLS and CDR2 is YYNGEE. This CDR3 contains 13 residues. Trimming pared 5 bases from V and 0 bases from J, leaving 7 bases between. CDR3 region: CASRTTSTDTQYF. Here the CDR3 DNA reads TGTGCCAGCAGGACTACTAGCACAGATACGCAGTATTTT.

J is TRBJ1-1 and V is TRBV19; no clear D gene. Germline loops: CDR1 LNHDA, CDR2 SQIVND (reference sequence). V lost 5 bases and J 0 bases, leaving 7 bases between the germline ends. There are 13 residues in the CDR3. The CDR3 reads CASSWQLNTEAFF. CDR3 bases: TGTGCCAGTAGTTGGCAGTTGAACACTGAAGCTTTCTTT.

V gene TRBV27 combines with J gene TRBJ2-3; D is unclear. The CDR3 has 15 residues. Per germline, CDR1 MNHEY and CDR2 SMNVEV (reference sequence). Trimming removed 6 bases from V and 2 bases from J, with 15 bases in between. The CDR3: CASSPPRRVTDTQYF. Written as DNA, the CDR3 is TGTGCCAGCAGCCCTCCGCGGAGAGTCACAGATACGCAGTATTTT.

This sequence joins TRBV27 and TRBJ2-1; the D gene is possibly TRBD2 (5 bases). The CDR3 is 13 residues long. Trimming cost V 2 bases and J 7 bases, with 9 bases left between them. CDR1 and CDR2 (germline): MNHEY, SMNVEV (reference sequence). CDR3 protein: CASSLGPGNEQFF. Written as DNA, the CDR3 is TGTGCCAGCAGTTTAGGGCCGGGAAATGAGCAGTTCTTC.